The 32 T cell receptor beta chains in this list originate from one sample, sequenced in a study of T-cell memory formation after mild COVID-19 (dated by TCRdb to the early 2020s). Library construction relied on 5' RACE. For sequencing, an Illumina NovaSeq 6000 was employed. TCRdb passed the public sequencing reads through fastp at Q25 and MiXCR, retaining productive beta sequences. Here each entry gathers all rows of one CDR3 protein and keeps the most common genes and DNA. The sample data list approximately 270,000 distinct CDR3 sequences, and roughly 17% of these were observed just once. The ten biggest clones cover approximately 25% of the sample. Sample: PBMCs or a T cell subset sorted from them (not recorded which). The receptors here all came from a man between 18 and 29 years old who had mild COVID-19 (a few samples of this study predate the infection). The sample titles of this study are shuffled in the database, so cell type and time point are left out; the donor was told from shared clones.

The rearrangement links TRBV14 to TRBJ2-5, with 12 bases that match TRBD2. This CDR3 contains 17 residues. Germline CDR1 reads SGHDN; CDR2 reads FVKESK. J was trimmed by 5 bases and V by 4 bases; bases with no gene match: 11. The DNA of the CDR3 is TGTGCCAGCAGCCCCTGGACTAGCGGGGACTGGGAGGAGACCCAGTACTTC. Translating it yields CASSPWTSGDWEETQYF.

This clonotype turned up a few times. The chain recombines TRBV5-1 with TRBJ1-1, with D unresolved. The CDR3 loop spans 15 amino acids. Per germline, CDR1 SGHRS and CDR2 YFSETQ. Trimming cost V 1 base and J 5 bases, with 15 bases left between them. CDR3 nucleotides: TGCGCCAGCAGCTTGTTTGGGGTGAGGGAGACTGAAGCTTTCTTT. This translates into CASSLFGVRETEAFF.

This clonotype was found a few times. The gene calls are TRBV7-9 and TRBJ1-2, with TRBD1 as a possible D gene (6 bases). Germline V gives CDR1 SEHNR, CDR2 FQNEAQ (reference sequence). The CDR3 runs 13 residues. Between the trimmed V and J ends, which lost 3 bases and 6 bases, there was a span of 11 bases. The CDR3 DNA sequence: TGTGCCAGCAGCTTTGCAGGGGCCAATGGCTACACCTTC. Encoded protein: CASSFAGANGYTF.

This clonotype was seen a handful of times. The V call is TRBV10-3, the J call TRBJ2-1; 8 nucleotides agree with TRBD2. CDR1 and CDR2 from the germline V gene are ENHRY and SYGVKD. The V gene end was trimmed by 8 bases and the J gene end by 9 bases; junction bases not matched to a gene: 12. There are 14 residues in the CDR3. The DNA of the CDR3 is TGTGCCATCTCTCACGGACTAGCCGGGGCTGAGCAGTTCTTC. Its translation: CAISHGLAGAEQFF.

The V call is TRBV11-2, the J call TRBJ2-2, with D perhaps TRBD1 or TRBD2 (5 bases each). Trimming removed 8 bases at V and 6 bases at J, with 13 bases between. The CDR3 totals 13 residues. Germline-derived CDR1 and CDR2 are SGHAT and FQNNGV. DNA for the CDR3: TGTGCCAGCGGGGGTTATAGGGCCGGGGAGCTGTTTTTT. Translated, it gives CASGGYRAGELFF.

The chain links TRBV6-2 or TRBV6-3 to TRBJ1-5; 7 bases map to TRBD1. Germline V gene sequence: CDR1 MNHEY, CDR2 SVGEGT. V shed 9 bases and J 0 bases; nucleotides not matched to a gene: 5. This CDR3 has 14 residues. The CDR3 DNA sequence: TGTGCCAGGACAGGGCTCTATAGCAATCAGCCCCAGCATTTT. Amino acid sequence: CARTGLYSNQPQHF.

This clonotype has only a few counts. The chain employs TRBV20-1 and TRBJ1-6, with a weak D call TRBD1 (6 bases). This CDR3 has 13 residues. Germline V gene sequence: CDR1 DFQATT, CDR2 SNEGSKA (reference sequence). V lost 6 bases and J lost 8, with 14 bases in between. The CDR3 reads CSAVSGADSPLHF. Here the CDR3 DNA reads TGCAGTGCCGTCTCAGGGGCGGATTCACCCCTCCACTTT.

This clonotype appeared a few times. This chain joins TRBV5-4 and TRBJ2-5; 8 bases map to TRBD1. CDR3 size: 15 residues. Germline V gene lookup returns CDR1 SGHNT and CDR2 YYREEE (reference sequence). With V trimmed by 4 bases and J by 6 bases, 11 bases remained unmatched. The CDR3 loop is CASSPTWTGTKTQYF. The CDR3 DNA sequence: TGTGCCAGCAGCCCTACCTGGACAGGGACGAAGACCCAGTACTTC.

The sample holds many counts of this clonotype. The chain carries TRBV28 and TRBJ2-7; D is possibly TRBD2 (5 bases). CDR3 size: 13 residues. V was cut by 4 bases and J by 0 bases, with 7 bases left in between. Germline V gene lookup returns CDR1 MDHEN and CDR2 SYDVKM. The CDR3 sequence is CASSSGSSYEQYF. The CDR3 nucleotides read TGTGCCAGCAGTTCGGGGTCCTCCTACGAGCAGTACTTC.

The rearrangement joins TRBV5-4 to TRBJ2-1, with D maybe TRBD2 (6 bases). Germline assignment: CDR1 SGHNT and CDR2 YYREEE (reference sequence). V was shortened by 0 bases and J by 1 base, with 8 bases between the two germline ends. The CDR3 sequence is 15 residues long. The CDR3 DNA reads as TGTGCCAGCAGCTTGGGGAGGGAGTCCTACAATGAGCAGTTCTTC. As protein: CASSLGRESYNEQFF. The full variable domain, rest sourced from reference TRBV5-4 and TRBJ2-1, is ETGVTQSPTHLIKTRGQQVTLRCSSQSGHNTVSWYQQALGQGPQFIFQYYREEENGRGNFPPRFSGLQFPNYSSELNVNALELDDSALYLCASSLGRESYNEQFFGPGTRLTVL.

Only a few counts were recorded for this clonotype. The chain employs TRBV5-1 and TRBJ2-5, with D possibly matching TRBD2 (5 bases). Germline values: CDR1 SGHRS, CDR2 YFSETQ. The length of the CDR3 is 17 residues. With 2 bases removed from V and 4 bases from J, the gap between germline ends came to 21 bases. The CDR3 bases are TGCGCCAGCAGCTTTGCGACTAAAGGGAGTAGTGGAGAGACCCAGTACTTC. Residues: CASSFATKGSSGETQYF.

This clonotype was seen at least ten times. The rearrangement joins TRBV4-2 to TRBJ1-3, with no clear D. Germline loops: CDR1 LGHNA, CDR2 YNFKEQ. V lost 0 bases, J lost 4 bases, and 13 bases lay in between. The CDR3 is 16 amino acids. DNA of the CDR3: TGTGCCAGCAGCCAAGATTTAACCGCGGGGGGAAACACCATATATTTT. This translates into CASSQDLTAGGNTIYF.

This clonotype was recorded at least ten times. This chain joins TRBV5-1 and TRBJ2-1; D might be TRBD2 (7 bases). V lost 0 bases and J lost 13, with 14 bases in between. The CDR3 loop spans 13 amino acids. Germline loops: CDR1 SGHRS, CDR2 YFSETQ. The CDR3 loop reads CASSLGRGGQQFF. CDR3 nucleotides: TGCGCCAGCAGCTTGGGTCGCGGGGGACAACAGTTCTTC.

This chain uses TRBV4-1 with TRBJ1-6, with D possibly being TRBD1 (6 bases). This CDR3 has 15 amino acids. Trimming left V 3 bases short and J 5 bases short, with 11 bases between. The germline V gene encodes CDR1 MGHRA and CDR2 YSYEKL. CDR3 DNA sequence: TGCGCCAGCAGCCAGGAAAACAGGGATAATTCACCCCTCCACTTT. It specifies CASSQENRDNSPLHF.

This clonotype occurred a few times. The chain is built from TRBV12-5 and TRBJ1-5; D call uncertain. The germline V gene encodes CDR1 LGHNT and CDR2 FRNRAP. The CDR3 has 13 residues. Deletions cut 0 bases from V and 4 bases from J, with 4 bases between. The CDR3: CASGLVMNQPQHF. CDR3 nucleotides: TGTGCTAGTGGTTTGGTTATGAATCAGCCCCAGCATTTT.

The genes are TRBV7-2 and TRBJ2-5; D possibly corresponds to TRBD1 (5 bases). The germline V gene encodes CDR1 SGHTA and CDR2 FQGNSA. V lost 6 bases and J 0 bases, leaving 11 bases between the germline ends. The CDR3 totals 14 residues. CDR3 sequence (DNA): TGTGCCAGCAGTCCCCAGGGCCACCAAGAGACCCAGTACTTC. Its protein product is CASSPQGHQETQYF. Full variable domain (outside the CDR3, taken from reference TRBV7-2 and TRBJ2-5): GAGVSQSPSNKVTEKGKDVELRCDPISGHTALYWYRQSLGQGLEFLIYFQGNSAPDKSGLPSDRFSAERTGGSVSTLTIQRTQQEDSAVYLCASSPQGHQETQYFGPGTRLLVL.

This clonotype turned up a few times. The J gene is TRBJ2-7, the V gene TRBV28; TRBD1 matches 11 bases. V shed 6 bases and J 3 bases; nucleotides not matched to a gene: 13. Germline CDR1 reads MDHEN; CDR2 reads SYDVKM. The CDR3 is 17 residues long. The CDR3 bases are TGTGCCAGCAGCTCTCCAGGACAGGGGGCTTCCCACTACGAGCAGTACTTC. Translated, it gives CASSSPGQGASHYEQYF.

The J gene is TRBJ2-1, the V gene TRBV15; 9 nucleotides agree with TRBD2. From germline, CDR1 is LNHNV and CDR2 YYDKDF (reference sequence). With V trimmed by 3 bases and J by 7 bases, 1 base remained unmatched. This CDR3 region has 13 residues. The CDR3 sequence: CATSRLAGNEQFF. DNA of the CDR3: TGTGCCACCAGCAGGCTAGCGGGGAATGAGCAGTTCTTC.

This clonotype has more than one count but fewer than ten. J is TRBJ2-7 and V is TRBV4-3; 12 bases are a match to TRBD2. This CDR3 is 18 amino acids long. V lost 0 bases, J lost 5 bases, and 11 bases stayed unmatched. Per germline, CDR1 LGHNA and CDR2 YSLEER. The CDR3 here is CASSQDLPSGGARNEQYV. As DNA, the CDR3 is TGCGCCAGCAGCCAAGATCTCCCTAGCGGGGGGGCTAGGAACGAGCAGTACGTC.

The CDR3 DNA is TGTGCCACCAGTTCAATGGGGGGAGATGAGCAGTTCTTC. It codes for CATSSMGGDEQFF. The chain has TRBV15 and TRBJ2-1, with a tentative D call TRBD2 (6 bases). Deletions cut 6 bases from V and 8 bases from J, with 14 bases between. The germline CDR1 and CDR2 sequences are LNHNV and YYDKDF (reference sequence). This CDR3 is built from 13 residues.

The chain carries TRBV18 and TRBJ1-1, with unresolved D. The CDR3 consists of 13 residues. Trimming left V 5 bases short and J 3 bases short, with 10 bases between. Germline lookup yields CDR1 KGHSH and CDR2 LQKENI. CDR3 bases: TGTGCCAGCTCAGGAAACCCGGACACTGAAGCTTTCTTT. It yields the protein CASSGNPDTEAFF.

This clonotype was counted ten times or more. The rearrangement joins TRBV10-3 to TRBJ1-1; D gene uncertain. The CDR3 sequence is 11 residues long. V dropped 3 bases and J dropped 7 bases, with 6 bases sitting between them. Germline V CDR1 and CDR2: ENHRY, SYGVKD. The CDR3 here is CAISERSEAFF. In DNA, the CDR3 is TGTGCCATCAGTGAAAGGAGTGAAGCTTTCTTT.

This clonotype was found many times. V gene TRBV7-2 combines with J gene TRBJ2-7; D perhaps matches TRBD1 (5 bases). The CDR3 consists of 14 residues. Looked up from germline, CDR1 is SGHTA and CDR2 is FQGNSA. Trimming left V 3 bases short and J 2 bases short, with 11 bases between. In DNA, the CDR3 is TGTGCCAGCAGCTTCGGAAGGGGCCCCTACGAGCAGTACTTC. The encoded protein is CASSFGRGPYEQYF.

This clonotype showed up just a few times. The CDR3, as DNA: TGTGCCAGCAGTTCCTCCCTGGGTAGGGACGGCTCCTACGAGCAGTACGTC. Translated: CASSSSLGRDGSYEQYV. The V and J genes are TRBV28 and TRBJ2-7; D assignment may be TRBD1 or TRBD2 (5 bases each). The CDR3 is made up of 17 amino acids. V lost 4 bases, J lost 0 bases, and 19 bases lay in between. CDR1 and CDR2 (germline): MDHEN, SYDVKM.

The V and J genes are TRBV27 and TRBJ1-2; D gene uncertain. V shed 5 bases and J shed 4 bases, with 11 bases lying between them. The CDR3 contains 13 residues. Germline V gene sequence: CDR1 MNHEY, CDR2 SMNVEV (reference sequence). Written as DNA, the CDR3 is TGTGCCAGCAGTCCCTCGACATCCTATGGCTACACCTTC. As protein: CASSPSTSYGYTF.

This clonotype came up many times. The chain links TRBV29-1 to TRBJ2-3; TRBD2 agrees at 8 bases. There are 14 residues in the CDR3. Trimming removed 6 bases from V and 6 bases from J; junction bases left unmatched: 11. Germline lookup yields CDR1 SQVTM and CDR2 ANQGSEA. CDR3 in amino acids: CSVKAGAFRDTQYF. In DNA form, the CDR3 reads TGCAGCGTAAAAGCGGGGGCCTTCAGGGATACGCAGTATTTT.

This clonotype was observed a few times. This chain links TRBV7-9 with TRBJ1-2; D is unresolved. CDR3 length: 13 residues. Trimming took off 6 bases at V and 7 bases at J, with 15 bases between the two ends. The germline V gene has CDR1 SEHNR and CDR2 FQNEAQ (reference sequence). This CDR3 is CASSSVTPSGYTF. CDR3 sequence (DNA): TGTGCCAGCAGTTCAGTGACCCCGAGTGGCTACACCTTC. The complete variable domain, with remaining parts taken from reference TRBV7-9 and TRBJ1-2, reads DTGVSQNPRHKITKRGQNVTFRCDPISEHNRLYWYRQTLGQGPEFLTYFQNEAQLEKSRLLSDRFSAERPKGSFSTLEIQRTEQGDSAMYLCASSSVTPSGYTFGSGTRLTVV.

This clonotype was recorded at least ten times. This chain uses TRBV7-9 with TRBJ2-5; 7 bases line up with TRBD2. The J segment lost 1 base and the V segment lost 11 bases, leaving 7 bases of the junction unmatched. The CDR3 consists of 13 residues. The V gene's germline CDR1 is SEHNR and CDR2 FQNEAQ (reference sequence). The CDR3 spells CAPGGGPQETQYF. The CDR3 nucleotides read TGTGCCCCGGGCGGGGGTCCCCAAGAGACCCAGTACTTC.

The CDR3 spells CAWSAYPLGAGSNQPQHF. CDR3 in DNA: TGTGCCTGGAGTGCGTACCCCCTTGGGGCGGGGAGCAATCAGCCCCAGCATTTT. This chain joins TRBV30 and TRBJ1-5; maybe TRBD1 (5 bases). Germline CDR1 is GTSNPN and CDR2 is SVGIG (reference sequence). V shed 1 base and J shed 1 base, with 20 bases lying between them. This CDR3 is built from 18 residues. Full variable domain (rest looked up from reference TRBV30 and TRBJ1-5): SQTIHQWPATLVQPVGSPLSLECTVEGTSNPNLYWYRQAAGRGLQLLFYSVGIGQISSEVPQNLSASRPQDRQFILSSKKLLLSDSGFYLCAWSAYPLGAGSNQPQHFGDGTRLSIL.

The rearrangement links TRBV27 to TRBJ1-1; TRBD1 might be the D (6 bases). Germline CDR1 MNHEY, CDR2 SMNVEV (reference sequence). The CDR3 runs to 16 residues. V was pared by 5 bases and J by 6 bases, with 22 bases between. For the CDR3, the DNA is TGTGCCAGCAGTGCCAGGGGCCTTATGGGGGCCGCTGAAGCTTTCTTT. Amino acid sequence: CASSARGLMGAAEAFF.

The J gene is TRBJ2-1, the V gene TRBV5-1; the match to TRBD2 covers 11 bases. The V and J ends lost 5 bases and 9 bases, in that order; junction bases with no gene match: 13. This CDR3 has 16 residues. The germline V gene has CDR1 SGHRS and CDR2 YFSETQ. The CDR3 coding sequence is TGCGCCAGCAGTCCCGGGACTAGCGGAAAGTACGGTGAGCAGTTCTTC. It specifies CASSPGTSGKYGEQFF.

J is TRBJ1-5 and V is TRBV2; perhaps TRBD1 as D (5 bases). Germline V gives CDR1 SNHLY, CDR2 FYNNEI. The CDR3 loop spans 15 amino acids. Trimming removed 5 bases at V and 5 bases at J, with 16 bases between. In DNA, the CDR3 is TGTGCCAGCAGTTACTCTGTCGGGGACTATCAGCCCCAGCATTTT. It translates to CASSYSVGDYQPQHF.